Below, 27 T cell receptor beta chains from the same sample are listed, as sequenced in a study of blood T cell repertoires in COVID-19. TCRdb's copy holds only in-frame clones and misses some; the assay was immunoSEQ multiplex PCR. The repertoire holds under 55,000 clones, with about 89% as singletons. Sequences were obtained from peripheral blood. The receptors were sampled from a human donor in a cohort sampled during active COVID-19.

The CDR3 spells CAWSVWGGTEAFF. The CDR3 DNA follows: TGTGCCTGGAGTGTATGGGGGGGGACTGAAGCTTTCTTT. The chain combines TRBV30 with TRBJ1-1; D may be TRBD1 (5 bases). CDR1 GTSNPN and CDR2 SVGIG come from the germline V gene (reference sequence). Trimming removed 0 bases from V and 5 bases from J, with 10 bases in between. This CDR3 comprises 13 residues.

This chain joins TRBV20-1 and TRBJ2-7, with a tentative D call TRBD1 (6 bases). Germline V CDR1 and CDR2: DFQATT, SNEGSKA (reference sequence). CDR3 length equals 11 residues. V dropped 2 bases and J dropped 5 bases, with 7 bases sitting between them. CDR3 in DNA: TGCAGTGCTAGAACAGGGAACGAGCAGTACTTC. As protein: CSARTGNEQYF.

The chain is built from TRBV7-9 and TRBJ2-1; 8 positions match TRBD1. The germline gives CDR1 SEHNR, CDR2 FQNEAQ (reference sequence). V lost 5 bases to trimming and J lost 2 bases; unmatched junction nucleotides: 11. The CDR3 extends over 17 amino acids. CDR3 DNA sequence: TGTGCCAGCAGCCCATACCCCGACAGGGGCGCCTACAATGAGCAGTTCTTC. This translates into CASSPYPDRGAYNEQFF.

Here the CDR3 reads CASSQEVLQGVGYEQYF. The CDR3 DNA reads TGCGCCAGCAGCCAAGAAGTCTTACAGGGCGTGGGATACGAGCAGTACTTC. This chain links TRBV4-3 with TRBJ2-7; perhaps TRBD1 as D (6 bases). Germline V gene sequence: CDR1 LGHNA, CDR2 YSLEER. The CDR3 is 17 residues long. The V end lost 0 bases, the J end lost 4 bases, and 19 bases lay between the germline ends.

CDR3: CASREGQGALSGANVLTF. Written as DNA, the CDR3 is TGTGCCAGTAGGGAGGGACAGGGGGCCCTCTCTGGGGCCAACGTCCTGACTTTC. This chain joins TRBV19 and TRBJ2-6; 12 bases fit TRBD1. There are 18 residues in the CDR3. J gave up 0 bases and V 6 bases, and 6 bases lay outside the gene matches. CDR1 and CDR2 (germline): LNHDA, SQIVND (reference sequence). The complete variable domain, with remaining parts taken from reference TRBV19 and TRBJ2-6, reads DGGITQSPKYLFRKEGQNVTLSCEQNLNHDAMYWYRQDPGQGLRLIYYSQIVNDFQKGDIAEGYSVSREKKESFPLTVTSAQKNPTAFYLCASREGQGALSGANVLTFGAGSRLTVL.

This clone has only a few counts. The V and J genes are TRBV5-1 and TRBJ2-1; 8 nucleotides align to TRBD1. The CDR3 spans 17 residues. Germline-derived CDR1 and CDR2 are SGHRS and YFSETQ. The ends lost 4 bases at V and 6 bases at J; junction bases unmatched: 15. CDR3 amino acids: CASSTGQGAALTNEQFF. The CDR3 DNA follows: TGCGCCAGCAGCACAGGACAGGGTGCGGCCCTTACCAATGAGCAGTTCTTC.

The gene calls are TRBV12-3 or TRBV12-4 and TRBJ2-3; unclear D gene. Deletions cut 3 bases from V and 6 bases from J, with 7 bases between. This CDR3 contains 12 residues. The DNA for the CDR3 is TGTGCCAGCAGTTTCTCGTCGGATACGCAGTATTTT. Translated, it gives CASSFSSDTQYF.

CDR3 sequence: CASSPDRNSDTQYF. CDR3 bases: TGTGCCAGCAGCCCGGACAGGAATTCGGATACGCAGTATTTT. V gene TRBV7-8 combines with J gene TRBJ2-3; TRBD1 aligns across 7 bases. The V gene's germline CDR1 is SGHVS and CDR2 FQNEAQ. This CDR3 region has 14 residues. The trim removed 5 bases at V and 6 bases at J, leaving 8 bases unmatched.

The chain carries TRBV28 and TRBJ1-5; possibly TRBD1 for D (6 bases). The germline gives CDR1 MDHEN, CDR2 SYDVKM. CDR3 size: 13 residues. Trimming took off 5 bases at V and 7 bases at J, with 12 bases between the two ends. The CDR3 loop is CASSRDITQPQHF. DNA of the CDR3: TGTGCCAGCAGTCGGGACATTACACAGCCCCAGCATTTT.

The rearrangement uses TRBV27 and TRBJ2-5; TRBD2 matches at 8 bases. This CDR3 spans 13 amino acids. V lost 6 bases, J lost 6 bases, and 6 bases stayed unmatched. Germline V gene lookup returns CDR1 MNHEY and CDR2 SMNVEV (reference sequence). CDR3 in amino acids: CASSPGLGKTQYF. For the CDR3, the DNA is TGTGCCAGCAGCCCGGGACTAGGCAAGACCCAGTACTTC.

V and J are TRBV4-2 and TRBJ2-5; possible D gene TRBD2, 5 bases. From germline, CDR1 is LGHNA and CDR2 YNFKEQ. V was shortened by 6 bases and J by 1 base, with 21 bases between the two germline ends. This CDR3 spans 17 amino acids. The CDR3, as DNA: TGTGCCAGCAGTCCCGGATTAGAGCGAGGGTTCCAAGAGACCCAGTACTTC. Translated: CASSPGLERGFQETQYF.

On this clone: Other nucleotide sequences from this sample produce the same CDR3. CDR3 loop: CASSQDRLAGSYEQYF. The CDR3 region has the DNA TGTGCCAGCAGCCAAGATAGGCTAGCGGGTAGCTACGAGCAGTACTTC. This chain connects TRBV4-2 to TRBJ2-7, with TRBD2 matching 8 bases. Germline assignment: CDR1 LGHNA and CDR2 YNFKEQ. The CDR3 has 16 residues. V shed 0 bases, J shed 3 bases, and the junction held 7 bases outside the gene matches.

In its sample, this clone was seen once. The chain combines TRBV11-2 with TRBJ2-7; unclear D gene. The CDR3 extends over 16 amino acids. V was pared by 2 bases and J by 6 bases, with 20 bases between. Looked up from germline, CDR1 is SGHAT and CDR2 is FQNNGV. CDR3 protein: CASSLLGGAPLGEQYF. DNA of the CDR3: TGTGCCAGCAGCTTACTCGGCGGCGCCCCCCTAGGCGAGCAGTACTTC.

The V and J genes are TRBV4-1 and TRBJ1-5; TRBD1 is a possible D gene (5 bases). The CDR3 is 15 residues long. Trimming took 4 bases from V and 5 from J, leaving 15 bases between them. Germline CDR1 and CDR2: MGHRA and YSYEKL. CDR3 nucleotides: TGCGCCAGCAGCCGAGTGGCGGGGGGATATCAGCCCCAGCATTTT. It codes for CASSRVAGGYQPQHF.

This sequence joins TRBV18 and TRBJ1-2; D is unclear. Trimming took 1 base from V and 8 from J, leaving 23 bases between them. The CDR3 is 17 amino acids. Germline V gene data show CDR1 as KGHSH and CDR2 as LQKENI. The CDR3 sequence is CASSPLSDSGWAGGYTF. The CDR3 nucleotides read TGTGCCAGCTCACCACTCTCGGATTCCGGCTGGGCTGGGGGCTACACCTTC.

There are a few counts of this clone. The V call is TRBV7-2, the J call TRBJ1-4; possible D gene TRBD1, 5 bases. V was shortened by 3 bases and J by 5 bases, with 10 bases between the two germline ends. Per germline, CDR1 SGHTA and CDR2 FQGNSA. This CDR3 is 14 amino acids long. CDR3 sequence: CASSLGGSNEKLFF. The CDR3 nucleotides read TGTGCCAGCAGCTTGGGGGGGTCGAATGAAAAACTGTTTTTT.

V gene TRBV9 combines with J gene TRBJ2-2; D call uncertain. CDR3 length: 15 amino acids. In germline, CDR1 is SGDLS, CDR2 YYNGEE. V was clipped by 3 bases and J by 0 bases, with 9 bases between them. The CDR3 loop is CASSDGASNTGELFF. The CDR3 DNA sequence: TGTGCCAGCAGCGATGGAGCCTCGAACACCGGGGAGCTGTTTTTT.

The chain links TRBV10-3 to TRBJ1-1; 10 bases map to TRBD1. This CDR3 has 17 residues. Germline trimming cut 2 bases from V and 0 bases from J; bases unmatched to any gene: 6. Looked up from germline, CDR1 is ENHRY and CDR2 is SYGVKD. The CDR3 DNA reads TGTGCCATCAGTGAGACTGGACAGGGGGTATTGAACACTGAAGCTTTCTTT. This codes for CAISETGQGVLNTEAFF.

The J gene is TRBJ1-1, the V gene TRBV7-2, with D possibly matching TRBD1 (6 bases). The V and J ends lost 0 bases and 1 base respectively, with 9 bases between them. From germline, CDR1 is SGHTA and CDR2 FQGNSA. This CDR3 has 15 amino acids. CDR3 sequence: CASSLAGRGNTEAFF. The CDR3, as DNA: TGTGCCAGCAGCTTAGCGGGCAGGGGGAACACTGAAGCTTTCTTT.

This chain links TRBV19 with TRBJ2-7; 11 bases match TRBD2. Per germline, CDR1 LNHDA and CDR2 SQIVND (reference sequence). V dropped 7 bases and J dropped 1; count of bases not matched to a gene: 3. CDR3 length: 14 amino acids. DNA of the CDR3: TGTGCCAGTAAGGGACTAGCGGTGTCCTACGAGCAGTACTTC. Protein: CASKGLAVSYEQYF.

The gene calls are TRBV5-8 and TRBJ1-2; 8 positions agree with TRBD1. Germline CDR1 SGHTS, CDR2 YDEGEE. V dropped 3 bases and J dropped 6; count of bases not matched to a gene: 4. CDR3 length: 13 residues. CDR3 sequence: CASSYGQGHGYTF. The CDR3 DNA is TGTGCCAGCAGCTACGGACAGGGTCATGGCTACACCTTC.

This chain connects TRBV24-1 to TRBJ2-2, with D possibly matching TRBD2 (6 bases). Germline lookup yields CDR1 KGHDR and CDR2 SFDVKD. V lost 4 bases and J lost 7, with 15 bases in between. The CDR3 extends over 15 amino acids. CDR3: CATSDPGGSIGELFF. CDR3 nucleotide sequence: TGTGCCACCAGTGACCCCGGAGGGTCGATCGGGGAGCTGTTTTTT.

The V gene is TRBV5-1, the J gene TRBJ1-1, with a possible D match to TRBD1 (5 bases). Trimming stripped 4 bases from V and 4 bases from J, with 20 bases between. The CDR3 runs to 16 residues. CDR1 SGHRS and CDR2 YFSETQ come from the germline V gene. For the CDR3, the DNA is TGCGCCAGCAGCACCATGGTGGGAATTGACAGCACTGAAGCTTTCTTT. Encoded protein: CASSTMVGIDSTEAFF. Filled out from reference TRBV5-1 and TRBJ1-1, the complete variable domain reads KAGVTQTPRYLIKTRGQQVTLSCSPISGHRSVSWYQQTPGQGLQFLFEYFSETQRNKGNFPGRFSGRQFSNSRSEMNVSTLELGDSALYLCASSTMVGIDSTEAFFGQGTRLTVV.

The rearrangement uses TRBV7-9 and TRBJ1-1; TRBD1 might be the D (6 bases). With 6 bases removed from V and 4 bases from J, the gap between germline ends came to 12 bases. This CDR3 is built from 13 residues. Germline V gene sequence: CDR1 SEHNR, CDR2 FQNEAQ (reference sequence). CDR3 coding DNA: TGTGCCAGCAGACAGACACAGGGCACTGAAGCTTTCTTT. As protein: CASRQTQGTEAFF.

This chain links TRBV11-2 with TRBJ2-7; TRBD2 matches at 11 bases. The germline CDR1 and CDR2 sequences are SGHAT and FQNNGV. This CDR3 has 15 residues. The V segment lost 7 bases and the J segment 6 bases; nucleotides outside the gene matches: 11. CDR3 nucleotide sequence: TGTGCCAGCACCCAGTTAGCGGGGGGGCCCCGCGAGCAGTACTTC. This encodes CASTQLAGGPREQYF.

The J gene is TRBJ2-5, the V gene TRBV12-3 or TRBV12-4; D gene ambiguous. V was clipped by 1 base and J by 5 bases, with 8 bases between them. The CDR3 runs 13 residues. As DNA, the CDR3 is TGTGCCAGCAGTTTAGTTGGTCGGGAGACCCAGTACTTC. Translated, it gives CASSLVGRETQYF.

The rearrangement joins TRBV10-3 to TRBJ1-3; D perhaps matches TRBD1 (5 bases). Trimming took 8 bases from V and 0 from J, leaving 14 bases between them. The CDR3 runs 15 residues. The germline gives CDR1 ENHRY, CDR2 SYGVKD. The CDR3 spells CAIGAQVNSGNTIYF. The CDR3 nucleotides read TGTGCCATCGGCGCACAGGTAAACTCTGGAAACACCATATATTTT.